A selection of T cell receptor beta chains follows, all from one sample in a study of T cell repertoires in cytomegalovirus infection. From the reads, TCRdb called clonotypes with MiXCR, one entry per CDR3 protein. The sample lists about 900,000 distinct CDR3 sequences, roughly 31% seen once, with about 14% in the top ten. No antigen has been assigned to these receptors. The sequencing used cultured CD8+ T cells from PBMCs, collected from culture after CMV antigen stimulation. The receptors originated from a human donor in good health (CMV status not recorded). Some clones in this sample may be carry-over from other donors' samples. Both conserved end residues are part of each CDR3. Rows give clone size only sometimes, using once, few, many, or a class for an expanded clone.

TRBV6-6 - CASTFTGGWRETQYF
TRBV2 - CASIPDGGVEPGANVLTF
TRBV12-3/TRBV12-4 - CASTILMQGDYGYTF
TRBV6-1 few CASSELASGGETQYF
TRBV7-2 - CASSFPRLWDRGSQETQYF
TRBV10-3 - CAIRTAWGLFF
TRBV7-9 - CASSLRDSSSYEQYF
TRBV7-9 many CATSKGAPNQPQHF
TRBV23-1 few CASSQSARGHTQYF
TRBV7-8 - CASSAAATINTEAFF
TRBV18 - CASSPPGGGLLLNTEAFF
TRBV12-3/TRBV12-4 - CASSRTGATDTQYF
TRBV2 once CASSERGGLGTDTQYF
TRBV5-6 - CASSLGLPLNTEAFF
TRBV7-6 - CASSQNSQPQHF
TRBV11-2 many CASSPGGAEVNEQFF